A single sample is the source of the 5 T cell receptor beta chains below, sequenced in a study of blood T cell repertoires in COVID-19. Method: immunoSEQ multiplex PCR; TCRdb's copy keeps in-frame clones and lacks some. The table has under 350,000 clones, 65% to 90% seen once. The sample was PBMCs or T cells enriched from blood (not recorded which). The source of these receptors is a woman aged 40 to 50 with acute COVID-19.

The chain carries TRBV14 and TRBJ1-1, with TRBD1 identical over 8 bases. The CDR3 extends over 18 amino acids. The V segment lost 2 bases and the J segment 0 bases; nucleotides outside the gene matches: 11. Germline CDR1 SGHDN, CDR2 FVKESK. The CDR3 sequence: CASSQYRIQGALNTEAFF. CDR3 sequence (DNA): TGTGCCAGCAGCCAATATAGGATCCAGGGGGCCCTGAACACTGAAGCTTTCTTT.

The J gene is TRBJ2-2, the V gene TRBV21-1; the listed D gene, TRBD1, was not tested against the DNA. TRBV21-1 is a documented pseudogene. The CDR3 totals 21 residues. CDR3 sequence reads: CASSKLIRDRGSYANTGELFF. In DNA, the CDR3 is TGTGCCAGCAGCAAATTAATTCGGGACAGGGGGTCTTACGCGAACACCGGGGAGCTGTTTTTT.

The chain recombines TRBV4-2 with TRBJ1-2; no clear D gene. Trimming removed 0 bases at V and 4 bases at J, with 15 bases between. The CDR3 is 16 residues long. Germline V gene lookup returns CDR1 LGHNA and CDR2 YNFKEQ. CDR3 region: CASSQERAGKGYGYTF. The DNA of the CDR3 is TGTGCCAGCAGCCAAGAGAGGGCCGGGAAGGGCTATGGCTACACCTTC.

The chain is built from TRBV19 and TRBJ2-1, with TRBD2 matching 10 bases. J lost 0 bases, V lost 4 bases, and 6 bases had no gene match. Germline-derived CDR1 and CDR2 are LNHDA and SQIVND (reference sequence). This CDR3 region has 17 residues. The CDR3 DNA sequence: TGTGCCAGTAGTAGCCCCCGGACTAGCGGCTCCTACAATGAGCAGTTCTTC. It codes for CASSSPRTSGSYNEQFF.

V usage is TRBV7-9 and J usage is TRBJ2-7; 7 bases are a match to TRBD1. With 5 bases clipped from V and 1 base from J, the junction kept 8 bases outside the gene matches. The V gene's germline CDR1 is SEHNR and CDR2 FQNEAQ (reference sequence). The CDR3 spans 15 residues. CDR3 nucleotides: TGTGCCAGCAGCCCTTCCGGGACAGATTCCTACGAGCAGTACTTC. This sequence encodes CASSPSGTDSYEQYF.